This T cell receptor (beta chain) came from a study of T cells in localized non-small cell lung cancer. Of note for this clone: Its antigen is currently unknown.

The germline gives CDR1 SGDLS, CDR2 YYNGEE. This CDR3 region has 18 residues. After removal of 1 base from V and 1 base from J, the junction contained 7 bases not matched to a gene. Overall study results and limits: Exceeding tumor, uninvolved adjacent lung had the highest T cell clonality.

Produced via immunoSEQ multiplex PCR; TCRdb's table is partial and in-frame only. The sample holds about 33,000 clones, about four fifths seen once. This specimen consisted of peripheral blood, obtained before any cancer treatment. The source is a male donor at least 60 years old with stage III squamous cell lung carcinoma. The chain links TRBV9 to TRBJ2-1; 11 bases are a match to TRBD2. The CDR3: CASSVLAGGPRSYNEQFF. Here the CDR3 DNA reads TGTGCCAGCAGCGTATTAGCGGGGGGGCCGAGATCCTACAATGAGCAGTTCTTC.